The clone carrying this TCR beta chain was counted a few times. Its target is not known. It was with a sample-barcoded 5' primer and a J-beta primer mix that a second PCR of roughly 7 to 12 cycles was run. TCRdb re-called the 5' RACE reads through MiXCR, storing one row per CDR3 protein. The data show 800,000 to 1,000,000 distinct CDR3 sequences, roughly 48% seen once. The V gene lost 0 bases and the J gene lost 7 bases, with 9 bases spanning the gap. This CDR3 is built from 13 residues. CDR1 and CDR2 (germline): LGHNA, YSLEER. This sample is part of a study of blood T cells in healthy people across ages. Study results and caveats: Roughly linear declines in TCR beta diversity per million T cells occurred with age.

This rearrangement joins TRBV4-3 to TRBJ1-2; no firm D call. The source material was blood. This TCR was sampled from a man aged 25 to 40 in good health. CDR3 in amino acids: CASSQDLGVGYTF. CDR3 bases: TGCGCCAGCAGCCAAGATCTCGGGGTTGGCTACACCTTC.